This is a list of T cell receptor beta chains from one sample in a study of cytomegalovirus exposure and HLA in healthy donors. The method was immunoSEQ multiplex PCR; TCRdb's version includes in-frame clones alone and lacks a portion of them. The sample lists about 72,000 clones; around 94% were seen once. The sequenced material came from PBMCs. Receptor source: a woman aged 18-29 years in good health and CMV-seropositive. CDR3s leave out the opening cysteine and the closing phenylalanine or tryptophan. The order of the fields is V gene, J gene, CDR3 protein.

v_call: TRBV30; j_call: TRBJ1-1; cdr3_aa: ACGGAGVTEAF
v_call: TRBV30; j_call: TRBJ2-7; cdr3_aa: ALGEGYEQY
v_call: TRBV29-1; j_call: TRBJ1-1; cdr3_aa: SAFPFGGTEAF
v_call: TRBV4-2; j_call: TRBJ2-1; cdr3_aa: ASIPSAYNEQF
v_call: TRBV6-4; j_call: TRBJ2-2; cdr3_aa: ASSDGATGELF
v_call: TRBV7-9; j_call: TRBJ1-1; cdr3_aa: ASSLGAGEIRAVEAF
v_call: TRBV27; j_call: TRBJ2-1; cdr3_aa: ASSLWGANSYNEQF
v_call: TRBV14; j_call: TRBJ2-7; cdr3_aa: ASSQGVAYEQY
v_call: TRBV19; j_call: TRBJ1-4; cdr3_aa: ASSIVTGVIRRAEKLF
v_call: TRBV19; j_call: TRBJ1-1; cdr3_aa: ASSNRAPIMNTEAF
v_call: TRBV10-2; j_call: TRBJ2-1; cdr3_aa: ASRGTGDNEQF
v_call: TRBV4-1; j_call: TRBJ1-2; cdr3_aa: ASSRGQGGGNYGYT
v_call: TRBV2; j_call: TRBJ2-7; cdr3_aa: ASSTQGAKYEQY
v_call: TRBV7-8; j_call: TRBJ2-1; cdr3_aa: ASSPTTSMGFNEQF
v_call: TRBV29-1; j_call: TRBJ2-1; cdr3_aa: SVEGLAASSYNEQF
v_call: TRBV6-1; j_call: TRBJ2-7; cdr3_aa: ASSEGTGGFSSYEQY
v_call: TRBV5-4; j_call: TRBJ2-1; cdr3_aa: ASSLDSPYEQF
v_call: TRBV10-1; j_call: TRBJ1-3; cdr3_aa: ASRDSSGNTIY
v_call: TRBV5-6; j_call: TRBJ2-5; cdr3_aa: ASSLEALPPQY
v_call: TRBV29-1; j_call: TRBJ2-1; cdr3_aa: SVDGKREGDQF
v_call: TRBV19; j_call: TRBJ1-4; cdr3_aa: ASTAAVLGEKLF
v_call: TRBV10-1; j_call: TRBJ1-1; cdr3_aa: ASSDQMNTEAF
v_call: TRBV4-1; j_call: TRBJ2-3; cdr3_aa: ASSQAADRTDTQY
v_call: TRBV28; j_call: TRBJ1-2; cdr3_aa: ASIPGTPNYGYT
v_call: TRBV29-1; j_call: TRBJ1-2; cdr3_aa: SVRGNEMGANYGYT
v_call: TRBV11-2; j_call: TRBJ1-1; cdr3_aa: ASSPRAVSEAF
v_call: TRBV18; j_call: TRBJ1-3; cdr3_aa: ASSPLGGSVFGNTIY
v_call: TRBV7-9; j_call: TRBJ2-7; cdr3_aa: ASSPGTSSFYEQY
v_call: TRBV2; j_call: TRBJ1-4; cdr3_aa: ATGDRVDEKLF
v_call: TRBV7-9; j_call: TRBJ2-1; cdr3_aa: ASSPRGLNEQF
v_call: TRBV4-2; j_call: TRBJ2-1; cdr3_aa: ASSHGTSGGFNEQF
v_call: TRBV4-1; j_call: TRBJ2-2; cdr3_aa: ASSHLPGLAGRMNTGELF
v_call: TRBV18; j_call: TRBJ2-3; cdr3_aa: ASSPPKGPHRGTQY
v_call: TRBV2; j_call: TRBJ2-1; cdr3_aa: ASSQDRVF
v_call: TRBV6-6; j_call: TRBJ1-2; cdr3_aa: ASSPGQGLVDGYT
v_call: TRBV19; j_call: TRBJ2-3; cdr3_aa: ASSKGEGDTQY
v_call: TRBV2; j_call: TRBJ2-3; cdr3_aa: ADRAGTGPTDTQY
v_call: TRBV6-1; j_call: TRBJ1-2; cdr3_aa: ASTQGYGYT
v_call: TRBV5-1; j_call: TRBJ2-5; cdr3_aa: ASSLVKTQETQY
v_call: TRBV10-1; j_call: TRBJ2-3; cdr3_aa: ASSGTSGFSTDTQY
v_call: TRBV5-6; j_call: TRBJ1-1; cdr3_aa: ASSLLQTRTEAF
v_call: TRBV4-2; j_call: TRBJ2-5; cdr3_aa: ASSQVTSGSRQETQY
v_call: TRBV19; j_call: TRBJ1-2; cdr3_aa: ASGQNRGYGYT
v_call: TRBV2; j_call: TRBJ2-3; cdr3_aa: ASSPGLAGDTQY
v_call: TRBV28; j_call: TRBJ2-5; cdr3_aa: ASSGSRNKETQY
v_call: TRBV7-8; j_call: TRBJ1-2; cdr3_aa: ASSLEGLMGGYT
v_call: TRBV6-4; j_call: TRBJ2-5; cdr3_aa: ASRTVGEETQY
v_call: TRBV2; j_call: TRBJ2-1; cdr3_aa: ASNLQGLAAYNEQF
v_call: TRBV18; j_call: TRBJ1-5; cdr3_aa: ASSPGGQGASNQPQH
v_call: TRBV11-3; j_call: TRBJ2-1; cdr3_aa: ASGQDVSSYNEQF
v_call: TRBV10-3; j_call: TRBJ1-2; cdr3_aa: AIKSDSDDTEI
v_call: TRBV5-8; j_call: TRBJ2-5; cdr3_aa: ASSAGTSGQETQY
v_call: TRBV10-3; j_call: TRBJ1-6; cdr3_aa: AIRQGADNSPLH
v_call: TRBV30; j_call: TRBJ1-6; cdr3_aa: AWSVLGGSGSPLH
v_call: TRBV2; j_call: TRBJ2-1; cdr3_aa: ARLETMTGLSSYNEQF
v_call: TRBV27; j_call: TRBJ1-2; cdr3_aa: ASSLRQGLGGGYT
v_call: TRBV18; j_call: TRBJ1-2; cdr3_aa: ASSGQGAARGYT
v_call: TRBV30; j_call: TRBJ1-6; cdr3_aa: AWSTLRQSSYNSPLH
v_call: TRBV11-3; j_call: TRBJ2-5; cdr3_aa: ASSPGGWETQY